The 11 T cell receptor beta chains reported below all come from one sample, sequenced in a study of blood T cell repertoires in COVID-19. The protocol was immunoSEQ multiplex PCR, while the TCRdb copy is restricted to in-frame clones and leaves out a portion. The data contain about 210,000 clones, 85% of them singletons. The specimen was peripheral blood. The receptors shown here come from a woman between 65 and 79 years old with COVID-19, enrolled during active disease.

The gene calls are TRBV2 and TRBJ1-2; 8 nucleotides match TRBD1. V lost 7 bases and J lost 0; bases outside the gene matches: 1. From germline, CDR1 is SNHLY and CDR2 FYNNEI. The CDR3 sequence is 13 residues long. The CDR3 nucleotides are TGTGCCAGCAAGGGACAGGCTAACTATGGCTACACCTTC. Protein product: CASKGQANYGYTF.

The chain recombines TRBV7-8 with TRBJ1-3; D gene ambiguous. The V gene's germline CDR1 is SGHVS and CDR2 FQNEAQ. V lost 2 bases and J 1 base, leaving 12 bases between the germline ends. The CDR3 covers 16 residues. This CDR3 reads CASSLIPPGSGNTIYF. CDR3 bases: TGTGCCAGCAGCTTAATTCCCCCCGGTTCTGGAAACACCATATATTTT.

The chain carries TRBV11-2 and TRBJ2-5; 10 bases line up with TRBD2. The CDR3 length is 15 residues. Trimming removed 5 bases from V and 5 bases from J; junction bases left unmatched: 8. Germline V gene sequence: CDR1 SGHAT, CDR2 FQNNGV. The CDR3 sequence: CASSASGLAMETQYF. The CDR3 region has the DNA TGTGCCAGCAGCGCATCGGGACTAGCGATGGAGACCCAGTACTTC. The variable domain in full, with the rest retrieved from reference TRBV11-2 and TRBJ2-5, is EAGVAQSPRYKIIEKRQSVAFWCNPISGHATLYWYQQILGQGPKLLIQFQNNGVVDDSQLPKDRFSAERLKGVDSTLKIQPAKLEDSAVYLCASSASGLAMETQYFGPGTRLLVL.

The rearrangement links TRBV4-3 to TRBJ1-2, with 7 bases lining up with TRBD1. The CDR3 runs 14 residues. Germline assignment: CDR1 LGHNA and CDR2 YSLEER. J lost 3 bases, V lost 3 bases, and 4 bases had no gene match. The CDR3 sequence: CASSHLGQDYGYTF. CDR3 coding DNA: TGCGCCAGCAGCCATTTAGGACAGGACTATGGCTACACCTTC.

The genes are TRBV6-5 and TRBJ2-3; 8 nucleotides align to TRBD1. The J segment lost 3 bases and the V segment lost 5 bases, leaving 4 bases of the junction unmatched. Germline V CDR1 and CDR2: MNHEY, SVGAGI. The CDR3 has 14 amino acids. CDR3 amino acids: CASSHDRGTDTQYF. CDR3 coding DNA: TGTGCCAGCAGTCATGACAGGGGAACAGATACGCAGTATTTT.

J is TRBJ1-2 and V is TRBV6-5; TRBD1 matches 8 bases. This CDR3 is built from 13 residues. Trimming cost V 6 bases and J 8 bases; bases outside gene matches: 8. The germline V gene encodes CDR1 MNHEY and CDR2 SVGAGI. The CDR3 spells CASSRQGIDGYTF. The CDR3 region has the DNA TGTGCCAGCAGCCGACAGGGGATCGACGGCTACACCTTC.

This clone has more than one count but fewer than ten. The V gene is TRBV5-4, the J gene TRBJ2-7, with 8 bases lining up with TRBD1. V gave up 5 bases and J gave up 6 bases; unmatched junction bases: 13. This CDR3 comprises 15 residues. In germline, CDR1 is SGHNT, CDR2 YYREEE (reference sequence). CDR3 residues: CASRLSIGQGGEQYF. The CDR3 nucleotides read TGTGCCAGCAGGCTCTCAATAGGACAGGGTGGCGAGCAGTACTTC.

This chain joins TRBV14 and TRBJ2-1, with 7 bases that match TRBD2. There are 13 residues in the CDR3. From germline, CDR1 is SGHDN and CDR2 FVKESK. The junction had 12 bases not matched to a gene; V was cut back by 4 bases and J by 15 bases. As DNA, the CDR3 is TGTGCCAGCAGCCCAGACCTTCTAGCGGAACTGTTCTTC. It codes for CASSPDLLAELFF.

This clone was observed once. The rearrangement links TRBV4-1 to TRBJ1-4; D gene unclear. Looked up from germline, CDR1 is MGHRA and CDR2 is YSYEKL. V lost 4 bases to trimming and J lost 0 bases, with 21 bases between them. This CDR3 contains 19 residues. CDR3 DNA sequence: TGCGCCAGCAGCCGCTTAATTAGACTCTTAGACTCAACTAATGAAAAACTGTTTTTT. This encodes CASSRLIRLLDSTNEKLFF.

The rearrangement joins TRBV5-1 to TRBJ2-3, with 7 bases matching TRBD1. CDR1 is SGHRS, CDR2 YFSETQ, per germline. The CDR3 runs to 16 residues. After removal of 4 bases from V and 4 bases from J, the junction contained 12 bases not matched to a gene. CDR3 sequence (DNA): TGCGCCAGCAGCCAAAGACAGGGCCAAGGGTCAGATACGCAGTATTTT. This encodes CASSQRQGQGSDTQYF. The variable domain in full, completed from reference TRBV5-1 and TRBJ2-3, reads KAGVTQTPRYLIKTRGQQVTLSCSPISGHRSVSWYQQTPGQGLQFLFEYFSETQRNKGNFPGRFSGRQFSNSRSEMNVSTLELGDSALYLCASSQRQGQGSDTQYFGPGTRLTVL.

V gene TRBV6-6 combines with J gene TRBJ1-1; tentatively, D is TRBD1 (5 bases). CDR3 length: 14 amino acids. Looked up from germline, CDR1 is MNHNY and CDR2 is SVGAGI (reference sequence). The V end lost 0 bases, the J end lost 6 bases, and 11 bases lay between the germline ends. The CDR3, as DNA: TGTGCCAGCAGTTACTCGGGTGGGGACTCTGAAGCTTTCTTT. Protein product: CASSYSGGDSEAFF.